Reported below is one T cell receptor (beta chain). Its specificity is not known. The entry originates in a study of vaccination effects on CD4 cells after COVID-19. Method: immunoSEQ multiplex PCR; TCRdb's copy keeps in-frame clones and lacks some. The table includes some 59,000 clones, 75% to 90% detected once. Under the ViraFEST assay, PBMC were stimulated with viral peptide pools so that antigen-specific CD4+ T cells expanded. Sequencing was performed afterwards. Subsequent to a culture period of approximately 11 days, CD4+ T cells were isolated. The study, taken as a whole, reports: Marked clonal contraction of both clone types appeared late after vaccination.

Germline values: CDR1 MNHEY, CDR2 SVGAGI. With 3 bases removed from V and 2 bases from J, the gap between germline ends came to 10 bases. The CDR3 loop spans 14 amino acids. This clonotype was obtained from a human donor who received a COVID-19 vaccine. The chain has TRBV6-5 and TRBJ2-5; D is perhaps TRBD1 (6 bases). Sequencing was performed on CD4+ T cells from PBMCs cultured with HCoV-229E spike peptides, taken before COVID-19 vaccination. The CDR3 DNA reads as TGTGCCAGCAGTTATTACAGGGTGCAAGAGACCCAGTACTTC. Translated, it gives CASSYYRVQETQYF.